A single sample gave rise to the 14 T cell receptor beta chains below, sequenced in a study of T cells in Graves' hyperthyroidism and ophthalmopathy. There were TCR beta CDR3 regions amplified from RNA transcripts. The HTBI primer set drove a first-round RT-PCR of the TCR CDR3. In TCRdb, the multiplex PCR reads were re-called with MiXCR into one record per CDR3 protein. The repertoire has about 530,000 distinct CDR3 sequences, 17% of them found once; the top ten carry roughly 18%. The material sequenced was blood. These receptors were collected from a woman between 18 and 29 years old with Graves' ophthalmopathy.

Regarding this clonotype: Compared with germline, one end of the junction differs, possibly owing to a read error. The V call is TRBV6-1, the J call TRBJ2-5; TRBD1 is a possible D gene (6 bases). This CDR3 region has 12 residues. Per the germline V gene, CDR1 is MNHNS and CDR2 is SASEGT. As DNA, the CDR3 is TGTGCCAGCAGTGAAAACACAGGGCAGGTGGACTTC. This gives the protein CASSENTGQVDF.

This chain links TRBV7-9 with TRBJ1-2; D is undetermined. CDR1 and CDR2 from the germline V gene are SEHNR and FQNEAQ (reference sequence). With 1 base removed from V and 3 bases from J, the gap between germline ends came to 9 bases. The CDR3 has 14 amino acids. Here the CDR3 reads CASSLEGWDYGYTF. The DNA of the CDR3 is TGTGCCAGCAGCTTAGAGGGATGGGACTATGGCTACACCTTC. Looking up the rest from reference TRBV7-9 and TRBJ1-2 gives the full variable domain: DTGVSQNPRHKITKRGQNVTFRCDPISEHNRLYWYRQTLGQGPEFLTYFQNEAQLEKSRLLSDRFSAERPKGSFSTLEIQRTEQGDSAMYLCASSLEGWDYGYTFGSGTRLTVV.

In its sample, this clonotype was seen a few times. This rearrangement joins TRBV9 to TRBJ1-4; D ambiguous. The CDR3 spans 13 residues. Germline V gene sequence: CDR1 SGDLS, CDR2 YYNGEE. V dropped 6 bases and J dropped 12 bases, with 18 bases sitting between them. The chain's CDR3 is CASMSELPGELFF. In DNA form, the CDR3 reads TGTGCCAGCATGTCCGAATTACCTGGAGAACTGTTTTTT.

CDR3 DNA: TGTGCCAGCAGTACCCCGGATAGGACAGGGGCCGGGGAGCTGTTTTTT. This gives the protein CASSTPDRTGAGELFF. V and J are TRBV28 and TRBJ2-2; 9 bases line up with TRBD1. This CDR3 contains 16 residues. Germline V gene lookup returns CDR1 MDHEN and CDR2 SYDVKM. V dropped 5 bases and J dropped 6; count of bases not matched to a gene: 10.

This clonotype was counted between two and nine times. The CDR3 DNA is TGTGCCAGCAGCGTAGAATCCCGGACAGGCCTATACGAGCAGTACTTC. It is translated as CASSVESRTGLYEQYF. This sequence joins TRBV9 and TRBJ2-7; 7 positions match TRBD1. This CDR3 comprises 16 residues. Trimming at V came to 0 bases and at J to 4 bases, leaving 10 bases not matched to a gene. Germline V lookup: CDR1 SGDLS, CDR2 YYNGEE.

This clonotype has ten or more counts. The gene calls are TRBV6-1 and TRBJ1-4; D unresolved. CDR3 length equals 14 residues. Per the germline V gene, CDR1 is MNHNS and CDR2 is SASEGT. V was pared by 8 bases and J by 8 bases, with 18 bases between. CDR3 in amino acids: CASLTVTGREKLFF. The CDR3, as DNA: TGTGCCAGCCTAACTGTGACGGGGAGAGAAAAACTGTTTTTT.

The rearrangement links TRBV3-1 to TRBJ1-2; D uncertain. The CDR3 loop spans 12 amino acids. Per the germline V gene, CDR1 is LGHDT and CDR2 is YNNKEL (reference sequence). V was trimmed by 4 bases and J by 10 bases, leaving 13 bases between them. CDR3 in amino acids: CASSPSGTFYTF. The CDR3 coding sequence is TGTGCCAGCAGCCCGAGTGGAACGTTCTACACCTTC.

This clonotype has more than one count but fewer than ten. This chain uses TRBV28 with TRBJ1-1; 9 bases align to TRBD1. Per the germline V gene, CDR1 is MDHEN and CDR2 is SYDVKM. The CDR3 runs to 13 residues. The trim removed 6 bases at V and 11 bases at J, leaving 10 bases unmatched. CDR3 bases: TGTGCCAGCAGATACACAGGGGGCGCGGATGCTTTCTTT. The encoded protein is CASRYTGGADAFF. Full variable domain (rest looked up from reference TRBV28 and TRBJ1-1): DVKVTQSSRYLVKRTGEKVFLECVQDMDHENMFWYRQDPGLGLRLIYFSYDVKMKEKGDIPEGYSVSREKKERFSLILESASTNQTSMYLCASRYTGGADAFFGQGTRLTVV.

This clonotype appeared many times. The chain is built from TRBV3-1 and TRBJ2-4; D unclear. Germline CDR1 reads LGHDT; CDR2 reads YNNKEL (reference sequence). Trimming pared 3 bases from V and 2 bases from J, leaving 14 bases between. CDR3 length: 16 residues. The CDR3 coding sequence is TGTGCCAGCAGCCAGGGATGGGAAGTAACCAAAAACATTCAGTACTTC. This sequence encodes CASSQGWEVTKNIQYF.

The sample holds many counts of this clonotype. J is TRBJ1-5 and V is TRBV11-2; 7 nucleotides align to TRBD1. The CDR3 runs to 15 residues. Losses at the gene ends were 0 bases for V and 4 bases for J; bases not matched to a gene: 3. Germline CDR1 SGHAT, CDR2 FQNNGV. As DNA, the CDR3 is TGTGCCAGCAGCTTAGAAGGGGGCGGTAATCAGCCCCAGCATTTT. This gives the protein CASSLEGGGNQPQHF.

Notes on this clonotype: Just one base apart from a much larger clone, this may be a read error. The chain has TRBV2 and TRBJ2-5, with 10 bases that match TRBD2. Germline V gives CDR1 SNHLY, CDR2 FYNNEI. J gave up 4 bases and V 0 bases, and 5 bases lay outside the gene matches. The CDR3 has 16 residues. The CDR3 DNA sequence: TGTGCCAGCAGTGAAGCTTGGTTAGCGGGGGGAGAGACCCAGTACTTC. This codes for CASSEAWLAGGETQYF.

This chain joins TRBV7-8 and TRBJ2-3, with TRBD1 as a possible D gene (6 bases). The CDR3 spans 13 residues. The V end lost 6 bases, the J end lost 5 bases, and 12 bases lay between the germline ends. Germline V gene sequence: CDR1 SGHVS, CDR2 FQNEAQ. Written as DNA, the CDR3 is TGTGCCAGCAGTTTTACAGGGTTAGATACGCAGTATTTT. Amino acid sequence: CASSFTGLDTQYF.

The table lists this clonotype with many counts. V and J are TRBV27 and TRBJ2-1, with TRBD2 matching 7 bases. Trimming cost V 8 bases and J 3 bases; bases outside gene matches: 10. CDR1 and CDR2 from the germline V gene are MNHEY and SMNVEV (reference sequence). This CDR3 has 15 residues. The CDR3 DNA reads TGTGCCAGCCGTTCTTTGTTAGCGGGCTACAATGAGCAGTTCTTC. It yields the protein CASRSLLAGYNEQFF.

The CDR3 DNA follows: TGTGCCAGCAGATCTACAGGGTCCTCCTACGAGCAGTACTTC. It is translated as CASRSTGSSYEQYF. The V gene is TRBV5-5, the J gene TRBJ2-7, with a weak D call TRBD1 (6 bases). Germline-derived CDR1 and CDR2 are SGHKS and YYEKEE (reference sequence). V lost 5 bases and J lost 0, with 12 bases in between. The CDR3 runs 14 residues. The variable domain in full, with the rest retrieved from reference TRBV5-5 and TRBJ2-7, is DAGVTQSPTHLIKTRGQQVTLRCSPISGHKSVSWYQQVLGQGPQFIFQYYEKEERGRGNFPDRFSARQFPNYSSELNVNALLLGDSALYLCASRSTGSSYEQYFGPGTRLTVT.